The 15 T cell receptor beta chains below were found in one sample sequenced in a study of blood T cell repertoires in COVID-19. Using immunoSEQ multiplex PCR, the repertoire was profiled, and TCRdb retains in-frame clones only, with some absent. The sample yields tens of thousands of clones, roughly 76% seen once. Input material: peripheral blood. The receptors come from a man in his 70s with active or convalescent COVID-19.

CDR3 loop: CASSRRARTGELFF. As DNA, the CDR3 is TGTGCCAGCAGTCGCAGGGCGAGGACCGGGGAGCTGTTTTTT. The chain couples TRBV28 to TRBJ2-2, with D maybe TRBD1 (5 bases). The CDR3 has 14 amino acids. Trimming removed 5 bases at V and 5 bases at J, with 12 bases between. The germline CDR1 and CDR2 sequences are MDHEN and SYDVKM.

This chain uses TRBV11-2 with TRBJ2-3; a weak D match, TRBD2 (7 bases). Germline CDR1 reads SGHAT; CDR2 reads FQNNGV. Trimming cost V 2 bases and J 2 bases, with 17 bases left between them. The length of the CDR3 is 17 residues. DNA of the CDR3: TGTGCCAGCAGCTTAAAAGGGGGGGGACCCCCCACAGATACGCAGTATTTT. This encodes CASSLKGGGPPTDTQYF.

This sequence joins TRBV6-6 and TRBJ2-3; the match to TRBD2 covers 12 bases. The CDR3 is 16 amino acids. The V gene end was trimmed by 5 bases and the J gene end by 0 bases; junction bases not matched to a gene: 3. Germline CDR1 reads MNHNY; CDR2 reads SVGAGI (reference sequence). The CDR3: CASSGTSGGSTDTQYF. CDR3 nucleotides: TGTGCCAGCAGTGGAACTAGCGGGGGGAGCACAGATACGCAGTATTTT.

This chain connects TRBV7-3 to TRBJ1-5; no clear D. The CDR3 extends over 13 amino acids. CDR1 is SGHTA and CDR2 is FQGTGA in the germline V gene. The V and J ends lost 5 bases and 9 bases respectively, with 14 bases between them. The CDR3 here is CASSPLESPPQHF. The CDR3 DNA follows: TGTGCCAGCAGCCCCTTGGAGTCTCCGCCCCAGCATTTT.

The J gene is TRBJ2-2, the V gene TRBV11-3; 7 nucleotides agree with TRBD1. After removal of 5 bases from V and 5 bases from J, the junction contained 8 bases not matched to a gene. The CDR3 has 15 residues. Looked up from germline, CDR1 is SGHNT and CDR2 is YENEEA. The CDR3 DNA follows: TGTGCCAGCAGCCCAGGGACAGCTTCAACCGGGGAGCTGTTTTTT. It encodes CASSPGTASTGELFF.

The J gene is TRBJ1-2, the V gene TRBV7-9; 9 nucleotides agree with TRBD1. The CDR3 loop spans 16 amino acids. V lost 3 bases, J lost 2 bases, and 7 bases stayed unmatched. Germline-derived CDR1 and CDR2 are SEHNR and FQNEAQ (reference sequence). CDR3 sequence: CASSFNWDRANYGYTF. The CDR3, as DNA: TGTGCCAGCAGCTTTAATTGGGACAGGGCAAACTATGGCTACACCTTC.

This clone was picked up one time. This chain connects TRBV25-1 to TRBJ1-6; 8 nucleotides agree with TRBD1. This CDR3 is 14 amino acids long. CDR1 MGHDK and CDR2 SYGVNS come from the germline V gene. V lost 7 bases and J lost 7; bases outside the gene matches: 6. Written as DNA, the CDR3 is TGTGCCAGCAACACGGACAGGGTCAATTCACCCCTCCACTTT. Translated, it gives CASNTDRVNSPLHF.

The chain's CDR3 is CASSLFADSINEKLFF. In nucleotides, the CDR3 is TGTGCCAGCAGTTTATTTGCTGACAGTATTAATGAAAAACTGTTTTTT. The genes are TRBV28 and TRBJ1-4, with D maybe TRBD1 (5 bases). Germline V gives CDR1 MDHEN, CDR2 SYDVKM. V was shortened by 1 base and J by 4 bases, with 13 bases between the two germline ends. This CDR3 is 16 amino acids long.

This clone was seen more than once but under ten times. This chain joins TRBV28 and TRBJ2-2; 7 positions match TRBD2. The CDR3 runs to 15 residues. Germline V gene sequence: CDR1 MDHEN, CDR2 SYDVKM. V was clipped by 3 bases and J by 4 bases; unmatched bases: 5. The CDR3 DNA reads as TGTGCCAGCAGTTTCGGTTGGGGGGGCACCGGGGAGCTGTTTTTT. The encoded protein is CASSFGWGGTGELFF.

This clone was seen a handful of times. This chain joins TRBV20-1 and TRBJ1-1; D call uncertain. The germline V and J ends were trimmed by 7 bases and 1 base, with 7 bases remaining between them. This CDR3 comprises 11 residues. Germline values: CDR1 DFQATT, CDR2 SNEGSKA (reference sequence). This CDR3 reads CSDTENTEAFF. In nucleotides, the CDR3 is TGCAGTGACACAGAGAACACTGAAGCTTTCTTT.

V gene TRBV3-1 (or the pseudogene TRBV3-2) combines with J gene TRBJ2-5; 9 bases fit TRBD2. V shed 2 bases and J 5 bases; nucleotides not matched to a gene: 9. This CDR3 is 16 amino acids long. From germline, CDR1 is LGHDT and CDR2 YNNKEL (reference sequence). The CDR3 nucleotides read TGTGCCAGCAGCCAACTCGCGGGGGGGTTCCCGGAGACCCAGTACTTC. It specifies CASSQLAGGFPETQYF.

This chain links TRBV7-2 with TRBJ2-1; 13 positions agree with TRBD2. Trimming cost V 4 bases and J 8 bases; bases outside gene matches: 2. The CDR3 is 14 amino acids. Germline CDR1 SGHTA, CDR2 FQGNSA. The CDR3 reads CASSWGTSGDEQFF. CDR3 DNA sequence: TGTGCCAGCAGCTGGGGGACTAGCGGGGATGAGCAGTTCTTC.

V and J are TRBV2 and TRBJ2-7; the match to TRBD2 covers 15 bases. Unmatched junction bases numbered 11, after V lost 5 bases and J lost 6 bases. In germline, CDR1 is SNHLY, CDR2 FYNNEI. The CDR3 covers 17 residues. The CDR3 is CASSSGLAGGPVGEQYF. In DNA, the CDR3 is TGTGCCAGCAGTAGCGGACTAGCGGGGGGGCCCGTGGGCGAGCAGTACTTC.

This clone appeared a few times. The V call is TRBV18, the J call TRBJ1-1; 8 nucleotides align to TRBD1. Germline-derived CDR1 and CDR2 are KGHSH and LQKENI. This CDR3 comprises 15 residues. After removal of 1 base from V and 6 bases from J, the junction contained 7 bases not matched to a gene. CDR3 loop: CASSPRTGLDAEAFF. The CDR3 bases are TGTGCCAGCTCACCACGGACAGGGTTAGACGCTGAAGCTTTCTTT.

The gene calls are TRBV5-6 and TRBJ1-5; D not resolved. CDR1 is SGHDT, CDR2 YYEEEE, per germline. This CDR3 spans 13 amino acids. V was cut by 3 bases and J by 10 bases, with 14 bases left in between. DNA of the CDR3: TGTGCCAGCAGCTACTCTTCGGGTGGACCCCAGCATTTT. Its protein is CASSYSSGGPQHF.